Following are 18 T cell receptor beta chains from one sample sequenced in a study of cytomegalovirus exposure and HLA in healthy donors. PCR used 60 Vbeta primers and 13 Jbeta primers. Measured with immunoSEQ multiplex PCR; TCRdb has only the in-frame clones, and not every one. Recorded for this sample: approximately 110,000 clones. The specimen sequenced was PBMCs. Every receptor here comes from a man aged 18 to 29 in good health and CMV-seronegative.

This rearrangement joins TRBV4-1 to TRBJ2-7, with 10 bases matching TRBD2. The germline gives CDR1 MGHRA, CDR2 YSYEKL. V lost 2 bases and J lost 2; bases outside the gene matches: 9. This CDR3 contains 17 residues. CDR3 loop: CASSQLAGVISAYEQYF. CDR3 bases: TGCGCCAGCAGCCAACTAGCGGGAGTTATATCTGCCTACGAGCAGTACTTC.

The gene calls are TRBV2 and TRBJ2-5; D is possibly TRBD2 (7 bases). The CDR3 contains 15 residues. Germline-derived CDR1 and CDR2 are SNHLY and FYNNEI. V lost 6 bases and J 1 base, leaving 15 bases between the germline ends. The CDR3, as DNA: TGTGCCAGCAGGGGGGGGCCACCGACCCAAGAGACCCAGTACTTC. Translated: CASRGGPPTQETQYF.

The rearrangement uses TRBV28 and TRBJ1-4, with TRBD1 matching over 10 bases. This CDR3 is 15 amino acids long. The V segment lost 4 bases and the J segment 7 bases; nucleotides outside the gene matches: 6. Germline CDR1 is MDHEN and CDR2 is SYDVKM. The CDR3 coding sequence is TGTGCCAGCAGTTCCCCCCGGGACAGGGGTGAAAAACTGTTTTTT. Protein product: CASSSPRDRGEKLFF.

The chain uses TRBV25-1 and TRBJ2-1; 9 nucleotides agree with TRBD2. Germline lookup yields CDR1 MGHDK and CDR2 SYGVNS. This CDR3 contains 14 residues. Trimming took 4 bases from V and 4 from J; bases not matched to a gene: 2. This CDR3 reads CASSVTSGYNEQFF. The CDR3 DNA is TGTGCCAGCAGTGTGACTAGCGGATACAATGAGCAGTTCTTC.

CDR3 nucleotides: TGTGCCAGCCACCTGTCCCGGACAGGGTCAGGTGAGCAGTTCTTC. This gives the protein CASHLSRTGSGEQFF. The chain has TRBV27 and TRBJ2-1, with 8 bases fitting TRBD1. The germline V gene encodes CDR1 MNHEY and CDR2 SMNVEV (reference sequence). This CDR3 region has 15 residues. With V trimmed by 8 bases and J by 9 bases, 15 bases remained unmatched.

The V gene is TRBV19, the J gene TRBJ2-3, with 7 bases lining up with TRBD1. The CDR3 has 13 residues. Unmatched junction bases numbered 6, after V lost 10 bases and J lost 2 bases. Germline-derived CDR1 and CDR2 are LNHDA and SQIVND (reference sequence). CDR3 loop: CATRQGSTDTQYF. CDR3 bases: TGTGCCACTCGACAGGGTTCCACAGATACGCAGTATTTT.

The chain carries TRBV10-3 and TRBJ2-7, with 9 bases aligning to TRBD2. The CDR3 loop spans 13 amino acids. Germline trimming cut 6 bases from V and 6 bases from J; bases unmatched to any gene: 6. The germline gives CDR1 ENHRY, CDR2 SYGVKD. CDR3 protein: CAIRLAGVREQYF. CDR3 DNA: TGTGCCATCAGATTAGCGGGAGTACGCGAGCAGTACTTC.

The chain uses TRBV5-4 and TRBJ2-1, with D tentatively TRBD2 (6 bases). This CDR3 is built from 15 residues. The germline gives CDR1 SGHNT, CDR2 YYREEE (reference sequence). The V end lost 3 bases, the J end lost 5 bases, and 15 bases lay between the germline ends. The CDR3 DNA sequence: TGTGCCAGCAGCTCTCTAGCGCAGGGTAACAATGAGCAGTTCTTC. This translates into CASSSLAQGNNEQFF. Drawing the rest from reference TRBV5-4 and TRBJ2-1, the complete variable domain is ETGVTQSPTHLIKTRGQQVTLRCSSQSGHNTVSWYQQALGQGPQFIFQYYREEENGRGNFPPRFSGLQFPNYSSELNVNALELDDSALYLCASSSLAQGNNEQFFGPGTRLTVL.

The genes are TRBV4-1 and TRBJ2-3; the match to TRBD2 covers 13 bases. The V segment lost 2 bases and the J segment 0 bases; nucleotides outside the gene matches: 2. The V gene's germline CDR1 is MGHRA and CDR2 YSYEKL. The CDR3 is 17 residues long. The CDR3 spells CASSQPGLAGSTDTQYF. CDR3 bases: TGCGCCAGCAGCCAACCGGGACTAGCGGGGAGCACAGATACGCAGTATTTT.

This chain links TRBV18 with TRBJ1-1; unclear D gene. V lost 6 bases, J lost 1 base, and 12 bases lay in between. The V gene's germline CDR1 is KGHSH and CDR2 LQKENI. There are 14 residues in the CDR3. CDR3 sequence: CASSPLARNTEAFF. CDR3 nucleotide sequence: TGTGCCAGCTCCCCTCTAGCACGGAACACTGAAGCTTTCTTT.

V gene TRBV2 combines with J gene TRBJ2-7; D gene ambiguous. This CDR3 has 14 amino acids. The germline CDR1 and CDR2 sequences are SNHLY and FYNNEI. Trimming left V 6 bases short and J 2 bases short, with 14 bases between. CDR3 nucleotide sequence: TGTGCCAGCAGCCAAGAGACACTCACCTACGAGCAGTACTTC. It is translated as CASSQETLTYEQYF.

Regarding this clone: Its ends do not fully match the called genes, so a read error is possible. The gene calls are TRBV27 and TRBJ1-1; TRBD1 is a possible D gene (5 bases). CDR3 length equals 14 residues. Per the germline V gene, CDR1 is MNHEY and CDR2 is SMNVEV (reference sequence). CDR3 amino acids: CASSFRRQNTEDFF. CDR3 DNA sequence: TGTGCCAGCAGTTTCCGTCGACAGAACACTGAAGATTTCTTT.

The rearrangement uses TRBV12-5 and TRBJ2-3, with no clear D. This CDR3 spans 14 amino acids. V lost 3 bases to trimming and J lost 2 bases, with 9 bases between them. The germline V gene has CDR1 LGHNT and CDR2 FRNRAP. In nucleotides, the CDR3 is TGTGCTAGTGGTTTTACACCCTCCACAGATACGCAGTATTTT. Translating gives CASGFTPSTDTQYF.

This rearrangement joins TRBV4-1 to TRBJ1-1; possibly TRBD1 for D (6 bases). The V end was cut by 6 bases, the J end by 7 bases, with 18 bases between. The CDR3 loop spans 14 amino acids. Germline V gene sequence: CDR1 MGHRA, CDR2 YSYEKL. The CDR3 coding sequence is TGCGCCAGCAGTCACGGGGGGGCGAGGCATGAAGCTTTCTTT. Its translation: CASSHGGARHEAFF.

This chain links TRBV18 with TRBJ2-6; D call uncertain. Germline values: CDR1 KGHSH, CDR2 LQKENI. Trimming stripped 0 bases from V and 0 bases from J, with 3 bases between. This CDR3 has 15 residues. CDR3 protein: CASSPPSSGANVLTF. The CDR3 DNA is TGTGCCAGCTCACCACCGAGCTCTGGGGCCAACGTCCTGACTTTC.

The CDR3 reads CASSPYRDSNQPQHF. The CDR3 DNA follows: TGTGCCAGCTCACCATACAGGGATAGCAATCAGCCCCAGCATTTT. The rearrangement joins TRBV18 to TRBJ1-5; TRBD1 is a possible D gene (6 bases). Germline V gene sequence: CDR1 KGHSH, CDR2 LQKENI. V was shortened by 2 bases and J by 0 bases, with 8 bases between the two germline ends. CDR3 length equals 15 residues.

V usage is TRBV27 and J usage is TRBJ2-2; TRBD2 matches 10 bases. The trim removed 3 bases at V and 7 bases at J, leaving 8 bases unmatched. The CDR3 covers 16 residues. Germline V gives CDR1 MNHEY, CDR2 SMNVEV (reference sequence). CDR3: CASSFPSGGAFGELFF. The CDR3, as DNA: TGTGCCAGCAGTTTCCCCAGCGGGGGGGCGTTCGGGGAGCTGTTTTTT.

The chain uses TRBV2 and TRBJ1-5, with 8 positions matching TRBD1. Trimming cost V 0 bases and J 3 bases; bases outside gene matches: 4. In germline, CDR1 is SNHLY, CDR2 FYNNEI. CDR3 length: 16 amino acids. CDR3: CASSEADRAPNQPQHF. Written as DNA, the CDR3 is TGTGCCAGCAGTGAAGCGGACAGGGCCCCCAATCAGCCCCAGCATTTT.